These 32 T cell receptor beta chains originate from one sample sequenced in a study of blood T cell repertoires in COVID-19. TCRdb keeps only in-frame clones here, not all; method: immunoSEQ multiplex PCR. The top ten clones hold 9% to 12% of a sample with about 130,000 clones, approximately 88% of them seen once. The sample comprised peripheral blood. The source is a middle-aged man with acute or convalescent COVID-19.

The chain joins TRBV2 to TRBJ2-1, with D unclear. CDR1 and CDR2 from the germline V gene are SNHLY and FYNNEI. This CDR3 is built from 12 residues. With 4 bases removed from V and 5 bases from J, the gap between germline ends came to 6 bases. The CDR3 DNA reads TGTGCCAGCAGTGCCAACAACAATGAGCAGTTCTTC. It yields the protein CASSANNNEQFF.

V usage is TRBV7-2 and J usage is TRBJ1-4; D call uncertain. Germline V lookup: CDR1 SGHTA, CDR2 FQGNSA. V was pared by 3 bases and J by 8 bases, with 10 bases between. This CDR3 is 13 amino acids long. CDR3 in DNA: TGTGCCAGCAGCTTGAGTCGAAACGAAAAACTGTTTTTT. This translates into CASSLSRNEKLFF.

This sequence joins TRBV9 and TRBJ1-1; D remains ambiguous. V was pared by 0 bases and J by 0 bases, with 6 bases between. CDR1 is SGDLS, CDR2 YYNGEE, per germline. The CDR3 has 14 residues. CDR3 sequence reads: CASSVVIVNTEAFF. In DNA, the CDR3 is TGTGCCAGCAGCGTAGTAATCGTGAACACTGAAGCTTTCTTT.

V usage is TRBV5-4 and J usage is TRBJ1-2; D is perhaps TRBD1 (6 bases). This CDR3 is built from 14 residues. Trimming took 4 bases from V and 0 from J, leaving 10 bases between them. Germline V lookup: CDR1 SGHNT, CDR2 YYREEE (reference sequence). CDR3 in amino acids: CASSPRQANYGYTF. The CDR3 DNA sequence: TGTGCCAGCAGCCCTAGACAGGCTAACTATGGCTACACCTTC.

The gene calls are TRBV28 and TRBJ1-4, with D unresolved. Trimming removed 4 bases from V and 3 bases from J, with 15 bases in between. The CDR3 runs to 16 residues. Germline CDR1 reads MDHEN; CDR2 reads SYDVKM. CDR3 sequence: CASSSISLAPNEKLFF. Here the CDR3 DNA reads TGTGCCAGCAGTTCGATTTCCTTGGCTCCTAATGAAAAACTGTTTTTT. The full variable domain, rest sourced from reference TRBV28 and TRBJ1-4, is DVKVTQSSRYLVKRTGEKVFLECVQDMDHENMFWYRQDPGLGLRLIYFSYDVKMKEKGDIPEGYSVSREKKERFSLILESASTNQTSMYLCASSSISLAPNEKLFFGSGTQLSVL.

The chain couples TRBV9 to TRBJ2-1; no firm D call. This CDR3 spans 13 amino acids. V lost 3 bases and J 4 bases, leaving 8 bases between the germline ends. CDR1 is SGDLS, CDR2 YYNGEE, per germline. The CDR3 DNA follows: TGTGCCAGCAGCGCCACTAATTACAATGAGCAGTTCTTC. Translated: CASSATNYNEQFF.

The chain employs TRBV7-9 and TRBJ1-1; D not resolved. The CDR3 contains 13 residues. Per germline, CDR1 SEHNR and CDR2 FQNEAQ (reference sequence). With 7 bases removed from V and 4 bases from J, the gap between germline ends came to 13 bases. CDR3 loop: CASTLGGLTEAFF. CDR3 in DNA: TGTGCCAGCACCCTAGGAGGACTCACTGAAGCTTTCTTT.

The chain has TRBV5-4 and TRBJ2-1, with 7 bases that match TRBD2. The J segment lost 4 bases and the V segment lost 4 bases, leaving 8 bases of the junction unmatched. The CDR3 has 15 residues. The germline V gene encodes CDR1 SGHNT and CDR2 YYREEE (reference sequence). This CDR3 reads CASSAEAGRYNEQFF. Written as DNA, the CDR3 is TGTGCCAGCAGCGCGGAAGCGGGGCGATACAATGAGCAGTTCTTC. Filled out from reference TRBV5-4 and TRBJ2-1, the complete variable domain reads ETGVTQSPTHLIKTRGQQVTLRCSSQSGHNTVSWYQQALGQGPQFIFQYYREEENGRGNFPPRFSGLQFPNYSSELNVNALELDDSALYLCASSAEAGRYNEQFFGPGTRLTVL.

The chain has TRBV7-2 and TRBJ2-1; 10 bases are shared with TRBD2. The V gene end was trimmed by 1 base and the J gene end by 4 bases; junction bases not matched to a gene: 4. CDR3 length: 16 residues. The germline V gene has CDR1 SGHTA and CDR2 FQGNSA. CDR3 sequence: CASSLGAGGPYNEQFF. CDR3 bases: TGTGCCAGCAGCTTAGGAGCGGGAGGGCCTTACAATGAGCAGTTCTTC.

The chain recombines TRBV4-1 with TRBJ1-3; 9 nucleotides agree with TRBD1. CDR3 size: 16 residues. V was clipped by 1 base and J by 2 bases; unmatched bases: 3. Per germline, CDR1 MGHRA and CDR2 YSYEKL. The CDR3 reads CASSQATGGTGNTIYF. For the CDR3, the DNA is TGCGCCAGCAGCCAAGCGACAGGGGGTACTGGAAACACCATATATTTT.

Only one count was recorded for this clone. The J gene is TRBJ2-6, the V gene TRBV6-1; TRBD1 aligns across 7 bases. The CDR3 contains 18 residues. V shed 0 bases and J 5 bases; nucleotides not matched to a gene: 10. From germline, CDR1 is MNHNS and CDR2 SASEGT. The CDR3 DNA follows: TGTGCCAGCAGTGAAGCGGAGACAGGGCCCCTCTGGGCCAACGTCCTGACTTTC. It yields the protein CASSEAETGPLWANVLTF.

This clone appeared once. The CDR3 nucleotides read TGTGCCAGCAGCTTACGACAGGGGACCTATGGCTACACCTTC. Encoded protein: CASSLRQGTYGYTF. The chain links TRBV11-2 to TRBJ1-2; 8 nucleotides align to TRBD1. The CDR3 is 14 residues long. CDR1 is SGHAT, CDR2 FQNNGV, per germline. J gave up 4 bases and V 2 bases, and 3 bases lay outside the gene matches.

The chain uses TRBV28 and TRBJ2-3; D gene unclear. This CDR3 contains 11 residues. V lost 7 bases, J lost 3 bases, and 5 bases lay in between. Per germline, CDR1 MDHEN and CDR2 SYDVKM. The CDR3 region is CASTRTDTQYF. For the CDR3, the DNA is TGTGCCAGCACCCGGACAGATACGCAGTATTTT.

The rearrangement uses TRBV15 and TRBJ2-5; perhaps TRBD1 as D (6 bases). The V end was cut by 1 base, the J end by 5 bases, with 14 bases between. The length of the CDR3 is 15 residues. The germline V gene has CDR1 LNHNV and CDR2 YYDKDF (reference sequence). The CDR3 is CATSRAQAGVETQYF. The CDR3 nucleotides read TGTGCCACCAGCAGAGCCCAGGCAGGGGTGGAGACCCAGTACTTC.

The chain is built from TRBV20-1 and TRBJ2-2; D gene unclear. Germline V gene data show CDR1 as DFQATT and CDR2 as SNEGSKA (reference sequence). The CDR3 length is 11 residues. Here the CDR3 DNA reads TGCAGCTCCGGAGAAGCCGGGGAGCTGTTTTTT. Translated: CSSGEAGELFF.

The CDR3, as DNA: TGTGCCAGCAGTTGGGGACTAGCGGGGGAGACCCAGTACTTC. It specifies CASSWGLAGETQYF. This chain uses TRBV6-6 with TRBJ2-5; 13 bases are shared with TRBD2. Germline-derived CDR1 and CDR2 are MNHNY and SVGAGI (reference sequence). CDR3 length: 14 residues. With 4 bases clipped from V and 5 bases from J, the junction kept 1 base outside the gene matches.

The J gene is TRBJ1-5, the V gene TRBV28; D is unclear. Germline assignment: CDR1 MDHEN and CDR2 SYDVKM. There are 13 residues in the CDR3. V was pared by 4 bases and J by 9 bases, with 13 bases between. The CDR3 DNA is TGTGCCAGCAGTTCCTCAGGTTTTATGCCCCAGCATTTT. Protein product: CASSSSGFMPQHF.

The V and J genes are TRBV5-1 and TRBJ2-1; 7 positions agree with TRBD2. The V and J ends lost 0 bases and 8 bases, in that order; junction bases with no gene match: 11. Per the germline V gene, CDR1 is SGHRS and CDR2 is YFSETQ. The CDR3 spans 16 residues. The CDR3 here is CASSLGGTIAGDEQFF. The DNA for the CDR3 is TGCGCCAGCAGCTTGGGAGGTACTATAGCGGGTGATGAGCAGTTCTTC.

The chain joins TRBV10-2 to TRBJ1-2; D gene ambiguous. V lost 10 bases and J lost 6, with 15 bases in between. Germline V lookup: CDR1 WSHSY, CDR2 SAAADI. The CDR3 extends over 12 amino acids. CDR3 residues: CAIRGEVDGYTF. The CDR3, as DNA: TGCGCCATCCGAGGTGAAGTTGATGGCTACACCTTC.

The rearrangement joins TRBV5-1 to TRBJ2-3, with 9 bases aligning to TRBD2. CDR1 SGHRS and CDR2 YFSETQ come from the germline V gene. V was clipped by 7 bases and J by 5 bases; unmatched bases: 5. The CDR3 extends over 13 amino acids. The CDR3 reads CASRAGGGDTQYF. The CDR3 region has the DNA TGCGCCAGCCGAGCGGGAGGTGGAGATACGCAGTATTTT.

The chain links TRBV7-9 to TRBJ2-2, with 9 bases identical to TRBD2. Germline trimming cut 4 bases from V and 4 bases from J; bases unmatched to any gene: 13. The CDR3 sequence is 18 residues long. Germline CDR1 SEHNR, CDR2 FQNEAQ (reference sequence). The CDR3 spells CASSSGQRGRASTGELFF. The CDR3, as DNA: TGTGCCAGCAGCTCAGGGCAACGCGGGAGGGCCAGCACCGGGGAGCTGTTTTTT.

The J gene is TRBJ1-2, the V gene TRBV3-1 (or the pseudogene TRBV3-2), with 8 nucleotides matching TRBD1. The CDR3 consists of 14 residues. The germline V gene has CDR1 LGHDT and CDR2 YNNKEL (reference sequence). V trimming: 6 bases; J trimming: 4 bases; junction bases outside the gene matches: 7. CDR3 DNA sequence: TGTGCCAGCAGTCCGACAGGGGACTTCTATGGCTACACCTTC. Encoded protein: CASSPTGDFYGYTF.

This chain uses TRBV5-1 with TRBJ2-1, with D maybe TRBD2 (5 bases). Germline V gives CDR1 SGHRS, CDR2 YFSETQ. The length of the CDR3 is 17 residues. With 2 bases removed from V and 9 bases from J, the gap between germline ends came to 24 bases. In DNA, the CDR3 is TGCGCCAGCAGCTTTTTACGCCGGGGAATGCGTAGGGCTGAGCAGTTCTTC. As protein: CASSFLRRGMRRAEQFF.

The chain carries TRBV10-3 and TRBJ1-1; 8 bases align to TRBD1. Trimming at V came to 3 bases and at J to 2 bases, leaving 2 bases not matched to a gene. CDR1 is ENHRY, CDR2 SYGVKD, per germline. This CDR3 has 14 amino acids. This CDR3 reads CAISDPGGNTEAFF. The CDR3 DNA reads TGTGCCATCAGTGACCCAGGGGGCAACACTGAAGCTTTCTTT.

The chain recombines TRBV28 with TRBJ2-2; D gene unclear. V lost 5 bases, J lost 7 bases, and 5 bases lay in between. This CDR3 has 11 residues. Germline CDR1 is MDHEN and CDR2 is SYDVKM. DNA of the CDR3: TGTGCCAGCAGTCCACACGGGGAGCTGTTTTTT. Its translation: CASSPHGELFF.

In this sample, this clone turned up once. The V and J genes are TRBV30 and TRBJ1-4; D gene ambiguous. V was shortened by 3 bases and J by 3 bases, with 8 bases between the two germline ends. This CDR3 contains 13 residues. Germline V CDR1 and CDR2: GTSNPN, SVGIG (reference sequence). CDR3 nucleotides: TGTGCCTGGAGCGTCGGGGCTAATGAAAAACTGTTTTTT. Translating it yields CAWSVGANEKLFF.

This rearrangement joins TRBV28 to TRBJ1-2; D call uncertain. This CDR3 contains 12 residues. V dropped 8 bases and J dropped 1 base, with 8 bases sitting between them. Germline V gene data show CDR1 as MDHEN and CDR2 as SYDVKM. The CDR3 here is CASVQNNYGYTF. CDR3 in DNA: TGTGCCAGCGTCCAGAATAACTATGGCTACACCTTC.

The gene calls are TRBV6-5 and TRBJ2-5; 11 bases line up with TRBD2. This CDR3 has 14 amino acids. The junction had 9 bases not matched to a gene; V was cut back by 10 bases and J by 5 bases. The V gene's germline CDR1 is MNHEY and CDR2 SVGAGI. Written as DNA, the CDR3 is TGTGCCACCATGACTAGCGGGGCTCAGGAGACCCAGTACTTC. Protein sequence: CATMTSGAQETQYF.

The chain has TRBV2 and TRBJ2-1; 7 bases agree with TRBD2. The CDR3 runs to 15 residues. Trimming removed 4 bases from V and 0 bases from J; junction bases left unmatched: 3. Germline lookup yields CDR1 SNHLY and CDR2 FYNNEI. The CDR3 reads CASSVGGGSYNEQFF. The CDR3 bases are TGTGCCAGCAGTGTGGGGGGGGGCTCCTACAATGAGCAGTTCTTC.

V and J are TRBV29-1 and TRBJ1-5; TRBD1 might be the D (5 bases). Germline assignment: CDR1 SQVTM and CDR2 ANQGSEA. Trimming removed 8 bases at V and 3 bases at J, with 14 bases between. The CDR3 covers 13 residues. The CDR3 protein is CSPKDISNQPQHF. CDR3 in DNA: TGCAGCCCCAAGGACATATCCAATCAGCCCCAGCATTTT.

The V and J genes are TRBV6-5 and TRBJ1-1; no definite D call. Per germline, CDR1 MNHEY and CDR2 SVGAGI. The CDR3 runs 11 residues. V lost 11 bases and J 1 base, leaving 8 bases between the germline ends. CDR3 sequence reads: CASQKNTEAFF. CDR3 nucleotide sequence: TGTGCCTCCCAAAAGAACACTGAAGCTTTCTTT.

The gene calls are TRBV5-1 and TRBJ1-2; tentatively, D is TRBD1 (5 bases). CDR1 SGHRS and CDR2 YFSETQ come from the germline V gene. V was pared by 0 bases and J by 3 bases, with 15 bases between. CDR3 length: 16 residues. The CDR3 region is CASSLAPGVWDYGYTF. The CDR3 coding sequence is TGCGCCAGCAGCTTGGCCCCGGGGGTTTGGGACTATGGCTACACCTTC.